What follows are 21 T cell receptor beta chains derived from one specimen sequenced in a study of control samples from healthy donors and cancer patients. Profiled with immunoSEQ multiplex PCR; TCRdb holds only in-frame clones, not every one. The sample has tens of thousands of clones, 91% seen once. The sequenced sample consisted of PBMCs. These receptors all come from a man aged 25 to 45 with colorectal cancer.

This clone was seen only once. CDR3 DNA sequence: TGTGCCAGCAGTTACTCGAGGGATAAGGACACTGAAGCTTTCTTT. This sequence encodes CASSYSRDKDTEAFF. This chain connects TRBV6-2 or TRBV6-3 to TRBJ1-1; D ambiguous. Germline lookup yields CDR1 MNHEY and CDR2 SVGEGT. The CDR3 is made up of 15 amino acids. V dropped 0 bases and J dropped 3 bases, with 11 bases sitting between them.

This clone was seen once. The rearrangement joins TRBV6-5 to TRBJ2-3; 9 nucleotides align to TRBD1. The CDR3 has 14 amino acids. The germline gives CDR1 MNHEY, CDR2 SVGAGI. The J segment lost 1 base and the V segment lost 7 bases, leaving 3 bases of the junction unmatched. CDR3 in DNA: TGTGCCAGCAACTGGGACAGGGGCACAGATACGCAGTATTTT. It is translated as CASNWDRGTDTQYF.

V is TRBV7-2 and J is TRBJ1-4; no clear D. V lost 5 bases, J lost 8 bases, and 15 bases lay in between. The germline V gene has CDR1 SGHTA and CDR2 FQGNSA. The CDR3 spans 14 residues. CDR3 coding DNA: TGTGCCAGCAGCCAGGCGAACCGGGGAGAAAAACTGTTTTTT. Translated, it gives CASSQANRGEKLFF.

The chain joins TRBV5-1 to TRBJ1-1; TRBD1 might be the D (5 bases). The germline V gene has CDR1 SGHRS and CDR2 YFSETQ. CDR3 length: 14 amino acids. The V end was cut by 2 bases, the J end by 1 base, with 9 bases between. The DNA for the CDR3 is TGCGCCAGCAGCTTCGGAGGGGCGAACACTGAAGCTTTCTTT. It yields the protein CASSFGGANTEAFF.

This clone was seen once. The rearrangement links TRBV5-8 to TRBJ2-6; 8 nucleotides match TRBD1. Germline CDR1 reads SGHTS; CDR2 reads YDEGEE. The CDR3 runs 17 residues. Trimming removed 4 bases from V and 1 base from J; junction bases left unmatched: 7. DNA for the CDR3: TGTGCCAGCAGCCCTGACCGGACAGGGTCTGGGGCCAACGTCCTGACTTTC. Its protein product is CASSPDRTGSGANVLTF.

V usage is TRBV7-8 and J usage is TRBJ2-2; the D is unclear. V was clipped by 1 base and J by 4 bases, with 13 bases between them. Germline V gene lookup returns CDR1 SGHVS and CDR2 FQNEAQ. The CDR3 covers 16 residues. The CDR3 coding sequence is TGTGCCAGCAGCTTAGGAAGGGCGGTGGGCACCGGGGAGCTGTTTTTT. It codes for CASSLGRAVGTGELFF. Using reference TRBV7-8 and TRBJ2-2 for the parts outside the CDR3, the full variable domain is GAGVSQSPRYKVAKRGQDVALRCDPISGHVSLFWYQQALGQGPEFLTYFQNEAQLDKSGLPSDRFFAERPEGSVSTLKIQRTQQEDSAVYLCASSLGRAVGTGELFFGEGSRLTVL.

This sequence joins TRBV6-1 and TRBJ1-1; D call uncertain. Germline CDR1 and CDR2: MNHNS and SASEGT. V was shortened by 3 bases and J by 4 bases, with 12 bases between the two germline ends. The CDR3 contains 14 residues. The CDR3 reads CASSDEAVSTEAFF. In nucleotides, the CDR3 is TGTGCCAGCAGTGACGAGGCGGTGAGCACTGAAGCTTTCTTT.

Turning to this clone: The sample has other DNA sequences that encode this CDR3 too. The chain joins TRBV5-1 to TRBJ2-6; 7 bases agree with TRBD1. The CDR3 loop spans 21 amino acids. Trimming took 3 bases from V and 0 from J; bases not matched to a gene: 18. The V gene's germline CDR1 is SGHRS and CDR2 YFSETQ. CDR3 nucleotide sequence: TGCGCCAGCAGCTCGACTCTAACAGGGGACGACTACCCCTCTGGGGCCAACGTCCTGACTTTC. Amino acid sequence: CASSSTLTGDDYPSGANVLTF. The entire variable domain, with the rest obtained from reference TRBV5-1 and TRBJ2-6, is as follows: KAGVTQTPRYLIKTRGQQVTLSCSPISGHRSVSWYQQTPGQGLQFLFEYFSETQRNKGNFPGRFSGRQFSNSRSEMNVSTLELGDSALYLCASSSTLTGDDYPSGANVLTFGAGSRLTVL.

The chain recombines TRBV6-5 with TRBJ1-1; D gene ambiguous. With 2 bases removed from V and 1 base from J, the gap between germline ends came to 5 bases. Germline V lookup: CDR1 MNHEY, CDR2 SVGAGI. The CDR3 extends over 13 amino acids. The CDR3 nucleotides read TGTGCCAGCAGTTACGAGGGGAACACTGAAGCTTTCTTT. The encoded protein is CASSYEGNTEAFF.

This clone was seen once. The CDR3 spells CASSPTGQGYYGYTF. The DNA for the CDR3 is TGTGCCAGCAGTCCAACAGGGCAGGGGTACTATGGCTACACCTTC. The chain is built from TRBV6-6 and TRBJ1-2, with D tentatively TRBD1 (6 bases). V was clipped by 5 bases and J by 3 bases, with 16 bases between them. The CDR3 contains 15 residues. Germline CDR1 is MNHNY and CDR2 is SVGAGI (reference sequence).

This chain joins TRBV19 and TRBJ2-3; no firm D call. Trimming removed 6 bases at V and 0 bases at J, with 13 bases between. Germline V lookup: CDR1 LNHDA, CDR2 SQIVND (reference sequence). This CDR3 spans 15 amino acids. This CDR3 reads CASSPRRTSTDTQYF. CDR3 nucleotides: TGTGCCAGTAGCCCTAGACGTACTAGCACAGATACGCAGTATTTT.

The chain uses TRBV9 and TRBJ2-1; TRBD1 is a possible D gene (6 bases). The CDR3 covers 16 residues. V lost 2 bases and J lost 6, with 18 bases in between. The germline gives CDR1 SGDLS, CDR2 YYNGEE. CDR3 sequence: CASSVEGDVGFNEQFF. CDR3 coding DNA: TGTGCCAGCAGCGTTGAGGGGGATGTGGGGTTCAATGAGCAGTTCTTC.

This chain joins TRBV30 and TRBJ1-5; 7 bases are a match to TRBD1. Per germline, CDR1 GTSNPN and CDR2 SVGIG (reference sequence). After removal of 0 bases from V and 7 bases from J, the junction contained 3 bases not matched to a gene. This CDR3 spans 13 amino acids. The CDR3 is CAWSVTGKQPQHF. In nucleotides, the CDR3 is TGTGCCTGGAGTGTGACAGGGAAACAGCCCCAGCATTTT.

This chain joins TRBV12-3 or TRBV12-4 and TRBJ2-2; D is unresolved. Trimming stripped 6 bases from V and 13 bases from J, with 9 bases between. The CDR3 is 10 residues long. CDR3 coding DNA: TGTGCCAGCAGGGGCGGACGGCTGTTTTTT. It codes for CASRGGRLFF.

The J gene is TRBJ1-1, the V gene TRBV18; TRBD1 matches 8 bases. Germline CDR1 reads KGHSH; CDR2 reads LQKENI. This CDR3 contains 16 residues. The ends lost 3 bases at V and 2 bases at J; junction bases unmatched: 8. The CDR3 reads CASSPLTTGVNTEAFF. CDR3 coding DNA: TGTGCCAGCTCACCCCTTACGACAGGGGTCAACACTGAAGCTTTCTTT.

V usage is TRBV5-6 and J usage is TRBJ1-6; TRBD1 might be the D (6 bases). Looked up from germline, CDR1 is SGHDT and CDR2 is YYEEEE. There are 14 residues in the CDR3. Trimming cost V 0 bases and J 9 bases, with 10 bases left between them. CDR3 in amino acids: CASSLVRGVSPLHF. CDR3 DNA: TGTGCCAGCAGCTTGGTCAGGGGCGTTTCACCCCTCCACTTT.

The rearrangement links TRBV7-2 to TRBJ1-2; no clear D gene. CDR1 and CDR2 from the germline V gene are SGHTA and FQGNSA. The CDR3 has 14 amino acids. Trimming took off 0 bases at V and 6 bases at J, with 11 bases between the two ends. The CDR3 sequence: CASSLALSGNGYTF. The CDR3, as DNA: TGTGCCAGCAGCTTAGCGCTCTCCGGGAATGGCTACACCTTC.

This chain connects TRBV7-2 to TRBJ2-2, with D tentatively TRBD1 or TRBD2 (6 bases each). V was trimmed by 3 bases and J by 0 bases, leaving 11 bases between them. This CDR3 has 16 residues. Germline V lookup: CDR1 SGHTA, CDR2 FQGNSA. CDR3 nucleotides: TGTGCCAGCAGCTTGAGGGGGGCCGCGAACACCGGGGAGCTGTTTTTT. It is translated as CASSLRGAANTGELFF.

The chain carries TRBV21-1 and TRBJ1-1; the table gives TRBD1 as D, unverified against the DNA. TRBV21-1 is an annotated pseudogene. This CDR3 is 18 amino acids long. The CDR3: CASSKGNRGIAMNTEAFF. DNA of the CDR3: TGTGCCAGCAGCAAAGGGAACAGGGGGATAGCCATGAACACTGAAGCTTTCTTT.

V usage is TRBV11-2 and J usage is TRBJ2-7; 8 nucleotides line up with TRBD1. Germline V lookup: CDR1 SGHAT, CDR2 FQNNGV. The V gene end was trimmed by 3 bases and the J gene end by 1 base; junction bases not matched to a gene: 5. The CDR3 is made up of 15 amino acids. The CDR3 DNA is TGTGCCAGCAGCTTTAATACAGGGGGGTCCTACGAGCAGTACGTC. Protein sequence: CASSFNTGGSYEQYV.

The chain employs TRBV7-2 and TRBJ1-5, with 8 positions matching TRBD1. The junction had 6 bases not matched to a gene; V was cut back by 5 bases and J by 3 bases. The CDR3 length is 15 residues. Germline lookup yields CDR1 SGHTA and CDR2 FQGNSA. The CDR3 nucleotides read TGTGCCAGCAGCCCCGAGACAGGGGACAATCAGCCCCAGCATTTT. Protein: CASSPETGDNQPQHF.